These T cell receptor beta chains were read from a single sample in a study of OX40 agonist ivuxolimab in advanced cancers. Profiled with immunoSEQ multiplex PCR; TCRdb holds only in-frame clones, not every one. The repertoire has around 40,000 clones, around 80% of them found once; the top ten carry around 5.1%. Sequencing used CD4+ or CD8+ T cells sorted from blood, obtained in a trial of the OX40 agonist ivuxolimab. The receptors were sampled from an adult with an advanced solid tumor such as melanoma, head and neck, liver or kidney cancer. Each CDR3 is given with its conserved first and last residue. D genes are given only for firm matches.

TRBV28,TRBD1,TRBJ1-4,15,CASSPYRGANEKLFF
TRBV6-1,.,TRBJ2-7,18,CASSEGVPLYRRPYEQYF
TRBV7-8,.,TRBJ1-1,15,CASSLSFWTNTEAFF
TRBV28,.,TRBJ1-2,15,CASSATGRGVYGYTF
TRBV6-1,.,TRBJ2-5,14,CASSEALRGETQYF
TRBV11-2,.,TRBJ2-2,14,CASSLGWNTGELFF
TRBV19,.,TRBJ2-4,16,CASSIDVGSGKNIQYF
TRBV11-1,.,TRBJ2-3,12,CASSLATDTQYF
TRBV27,TRBD2,TRBJ2-2,17,CASSPIRSGRLTGELFF
TRBV7-9,.,TRBJ1-3,11,CASSLSNTIYF
TRBV7-2,TRBD1,TRBJ1-1,16,CASSIRTGKTNTEAFF
TRBV5-6,.,TRBJ2-7,12,CASSVPPYEQYF
TRBV6-5,.,TRBJ1-2,13,CASRRGPNYGYTF
TRBV5-6,.,TRBJ2-7,14,CASTWGQDFYEQYF
TRBV2,TRBD1,TRBJ1-2,12,CASRQGAYGYTF
TRBV27,TRBD1,TRBJ1-5,14,CASSSTGVNQPQHF
TRBV2,TRBD2,TRBJ2-5,12,CASASGQETQYF
TRBV18,.,TRBJ2-7,15,CASSPPSQKGREQYF
TRBV5-6,.,TRBJ2-3,16,CASSLSWDTATDTQYF
TRBV7-2,.,TRBJ1-3,13,CASSPGIGNTIYF
TRBV5-1,TRBD2,TRBJ2-2,14,CASKAGGNTGELFF
TRBV11-2,.,TRBJ1-2,12,CASSSSIYGYTF
TRBV5-4,TRBD2,TRBJ2-1,15,CASSYYGLASDEQFF
TRBV15,TRBD2,TRBJ2-5,16,CATRESRGTSRETQYF
TRBV19,.,TRBJ1-5,15,CASSISIRSNQPQHF
TRBV5-1,TRBD1,TRBJ1-6,14,CASSSGQGNSPLHF
TRBV5-8,.,TRBJ2-7,13,CASSYRDGSEQYF